This T cell receptor beta chain stems from a study of blood T cell repertoires in COVID-19. Study in general: Specimens from acute and convalescent COVID-19 originated in the United States, Italy and Spain. Sample material is recorded as cDNA or gDNA derived from T cells, B-cell-depleted T cells, or PBMCs.

As originally analysed: Researchers report that nucleated cell counts were estimated from reference gene primer amplification. Profiling relied on immunoSEQ multiplex PCR, and the TCRdb table lists in-frame clones only, not all of them. V and J calls and clone size are given by that table; D and trimming were obtained from the DNA. The sample contains around 81,000 clones, 86% of which appear only once. The J segment lost 4 bases and the V segment lost 2 bases, leaving 5 bases of the junction unmatched. Germline CDR1 and CDR2: SGHTA and FQGNSA. The CDR3 sequence is 14 residues long. This receptor was taken from an older woman with acute or convalescent COVID-19. The sample was peripheral blood. V is TRBV7-2 and J is TRBJ2-7, with 7 bases that match TRBD2. The CDR3: CASSLLAGVYEQYF. CDR3 sequence (DNA): TGTGCCAGCAGCTTATTGGCGGGAGTATACGAGCAGTACTTC.